The clone carrying this TCR beta chain was found many times. Its specificity is not known. The data derive from a study of CD8+CD57+ T cells in acquired aplastic anemia. Overall study context: Each DNA sample taken from sorted CD4+ and CD8+ cells came to around 3.4 ug on average. General study points: The CD8+ Simpson's diversity of patients and controls was not significantly different. More than 25 was the count of CD8+ CDR3 sequences that patients shared with controls.

TCR beta VDJ and CDR3 were profiled, and genomic DNA was the template. Via MiXCR, TCRdb re-called the reads, giving one row per CDR3 protein. The sample consists of roughly 150,000 distinct CDR3 sequences, roughly 48% of them appearing once. The CDR3 is made up of 11 amino acids. The germline V gene has CDR1 SGHVS and CDR2 FNYEAQ. Trimming took off 4 bases at V and 5 bases at J, with 6 bases between the two ends. This sequence joins TRBV7-6 and TRBJ2-7; no reliable D call. Sequenced input: sorted CD4+, CD8+, or CD8+CD57+ T cells (not recorded which) from PBMCs. The clonotype comes from a human donor in good health. CDR3 nucleotides: TGTGCCAGCAGCTATAGCAACGAGCAGTACTTC. Its protein is CASSYSNEQYF.